These T cell receptor beta chains were read from a single sample in a study of cytomegalovirus exposure and HLA in healthy donors. Produced via immunoSEQ multiplex PCR; TCRdb's table is partial and in-frame only. The data hold over 150,000 clones, with around 63% observed a single time. Material for sequencing was PBMCs. These receptors all stem from a woman aged 18-29 years in good health and CMV-seropositive. CDR3s include the opening cysteine and the closing phenylalanine or tryptophan. The D gene is left open where the match is weak. Size is omitted from some rows. Given values are once, few, many or a class for expanded clones.

>TRBJ2-3|.|.|TRBV7-9
CASSLASPRDTQYF
TGTGCCAGCAGCTTGGCTAGCCCCCGGGATACGCAGTATTTT
>TRBJ2-3|.|TRBD2|TRBV5-1
CASSLGSGGTDTQYF
TGCGCCAGCAGCTTGGGGAGCGGGGGCACAGATACGCAGTATTTT
>TRBJ1-2|.|TRBD1|TRBV18
CASSPGQANAANYGYTF
TGTGCCAGCTCACCCGGACAGGCAAACGCAGCTAACTATGGCTACACCTTC
>TRBJ2-7|.|.|TRBV5-1
CASSLRQGYEQYF
TGCGCCAGCAGCTTACGGCAGGGGTACGAGCAGTACTTC
>TRBJ2-3|.|TRBD2|TRBV13
CASSLTTSGTDTQYF
TGTGCCAGCAGCTTAACCACTAGCGGGACAGATACGCAGTATTTT
>TRBJ2-7|few|TRBD2|TRBV6-6
CASSLAGVEQYF
TGTGCCAGCAGCCTAGCGGGGGTGGAGCAGTACTTC
>TRBJ2-7|.|TRBD2|TRBV7-3
CASSPSGSSYEQYF
TGTGCCAGCAGCCCGAGCGGGAGCTCCTACGAGCAGTACTTC
>TRBJ2-2|.|.|TRBV9
CASSPWAQGGELFF
TGTGCCAGCAGCCCTTGGGCTCAGGGGGGGGAGCTGTTTTTT
>TRBJ2-5|.|.|TRBV11-3
CASSFNGGQETQYF
TGTGCCAGCAGCTTTAATGGGGGGCAAGAGACCCAGTACTTC
>TRBJ2-2|.|.|TRBV28
CASIARTGELFF
TGTGCCAGCATTGCCAGGACCGGGGAGCTGTTTTTT
>TRBJ2-2|.|.|TRBV4-1
CASSQRTAAGELFF
TGCGCCAGCAGCCAGAGGACTGCGGCCGGGGAGCTGTTTTTT
>TRBJ2-7|.|.|TRBV30
CAWSSQGYEQYF
TGTGCCTGGAGTTCACAGGGCTACGAGCAGTACTTC
>TRBJ1-2|.|.|TRBV4-2
CASSQEQYGGYTF
TGTGCCAGCAGCCAAGAACAGTACGGAGGCTACACCTTC
>TRBJ2-1|few|.|TRBV11-2
CASSWTDSSYNEQFF
TGTGCCAGCAGCTGGACCGACAGCTCCTACAATGAGCAGTTCTTC
>TRBJ1-2|.|.|TRBV10-3
CAIEEGVSYGYTF
TGTGCCATCGAAGAGGGGGTTAGCTACGGCTACACCTTC
>TRBJ1-2|once|.|TRBV19
CASSNTGVHGYTF
TGTGCCAGTAGTAACACAGGCGTCCATGGCTACACCTTC
>TRBJ2-1|.|.|TRBV9
CASSVDGTNNEQFF
TGTGCCAGCAGCGTGGATGGAACTAACAATGAGCAGTTCTTC
>TRBJ2-5|.|TRBD1|TRBV9
CASSEGTGPMTQYF
TGTGCCAGCAGCGAAGGGACAGGCCCCATGACCCAGTACTTC
>TRBJ1-2|.|.|TRBV20-1
CSASSPNGYTF
TGCAGTGCTAGCAGTCCGAATGGCTACACCTTC
>TRBJ2-7|.|.|TRBV6-6
CASSSAYEQYF
TGTGCCAGCAGTTCCGCCTACGAGCAGTACTTC
>TRBJ2-1|.|.|TRBV29-1
CSTGGYEQFF
TGCTCAACCGGGGGTTATGAGCAGTTCTTC
>TRBJ1-2|.|.|TRBV5-6
CASSFGQNYGYTF
TGTGCCAGCAGCTTCGGACAGAACTATGGCTACACCTTC
>TRBJ2-5|.|.|TRBV7-9
CASSLGTPRETQYF
TGTGCCAGCAGCTTAGGGACTCCCAGGGAGACCCAGTACTTC
>TRBJ2-5|few|TRBD1|TRBV12-5
CASGLGQGGRYQETQYF
TGTGCTAGTGGTTTAGGACAGGGTGGAAGGTACCAAGAGACCCAGTACTTC
>TRBJ2-1|few|.|TRBV10-2
CASSEPWAEQFF
TGCGCCAGCAGTGAGCCTTGGGCTGAGCAGTTCTTC
>TRBJ2-1|.|TRBD1|TRBV5-1
CASRAGTGSYNEQFF
TGCGCCAGCAGGGCCGGGACAGGGAGCTACAATGAGCAGTTCTTC
>TRBJ1-2|few|.|TRBV6-6
CASRGGTATYGYTF
TGTGCCAGCAGGGGGGGGACGGCGACTTATGGCTACACCTTC
>TRBJ1-5|.|.|TRBV2
CASSDMGLSNQPQHF
TGTGCCAGCAGTGACATGGGACTTAGCAATCAGCCCCAGCATTTT
>TRBJ1-2|few|TRBD1|TRBV7-9
CASRQTGAYGYTF
TGTGCCAGCAGACAGACAGGGGCCTATGGCTACACCTTC
>TRBJ1-5|.|TRBD1|TRBV10-3
CAISPVRTGALSNQPQHF
TGTGCCATCAGCCCCGTGAGAACAGGGGCCCTAAGCAATCAGCCCCAGCATTTT
>TRBJ1-2|.|.|TRBV5-6
CASSLEGGNYGYTF
TGTGCCAGCAGCTTGGAGGGGGGGAACTATGGCTACACCTTC
>TRBJ2-7|.|.|TRBV4-2
CASSQDGDEQYF
TGTGCCAGCAGCCAAGATGGAGACGAGCAGTACTTC
>TRBJ1-1|.|.|TRBV9
CASSARVRNTEAFF
TGTGCCAGCAGCGCGAGGGTTCGCAACACTGAAGCTTTCTTT
>TRBJ2-7|.|TRBD1|TRBV13
CASSLSRGISYEQYF
TGTGCCAGCAGCCTAAGCAGGGGGATCAGCTACGAGCAGTACTTC
>TRBJ2-7|once|.|TRBV6-5
CATSRQAVSYEQYF
TGTGCCACCTCTCGACAGGCCGTCTCCTACGAGCAGTACTTC
>TRBJ2-3|few|TRBD2|TRBV7-3
CASGEAGGTDTQYF
TGTGCCAGCGGTGAGGCGGGGGGGACAGATACGCAGTATTTT
>TRBJ2-3|.|TRBD2|TRBV7-2
CASSFGAGLSGAPGDTQYF
TGTGCCAGCAGCTTCGGTGCCGGGTTAAGCGGGGCACCGGGAGATACGCAGTATTTT
>TRBJ2-1|.|.|TRBV2
CASSEATTGIGGNEQFF
TGTGCCAGCAGTGAAGCGACAACAGGAATTGGAGGGAATGAGCAGTTCTTC
>TRBJ1-1|.|TRBD1|TRBV28
CASRPAGTGGWEAFF
TGTGCCAGCAGACCCGCCGGGACAGGGGGCTGGGAAGCTTTCTTT
>TRBJ1-2|.|.|TRBV5-1
CASSLAPGLRGYGYTF
TGCGCCAGCAGCTTGGCGCCAGGACTTCGGGGCTATGGCTACACCTTC
>TRBJ2-3|.|.|TRBV6-5
CASSYSRGNTQYF
TGTGCCAGCAGTTACTCGAGAGGGAATACGCAGTATTTT
>TRBJ2-3|once|TRBD1|TRBV5-1
CASSSQGAKTDTQYF
TGCGCCAGCAGCTCACAGGGGGCCAAGACAGATACGCAGTATTTT
>TRBJ2-5|.|TRBD2|TRBV6-5
CASRSTGLAGETQYF
TGTGCCAGCAGATCAACCGGACTAGCGGGCGAGACCCAGTACTTC
>TRBJ2-7|.|TRBD1|TRBV5-1
CASSSDRAPYEQYF
TGCGCCAGCAGCTCCGACAGGGCACCCTACGAGCAGTACTTC
>TRBJ2-7|once|.|TRBV28
CASSLAASSDSYEQYF
TGTGCCAGCAGTTTAGCGGCGTCTAGCGACTCCTACGAGCAGTACTTC
>TRBJ1-2|.|.|TRBV9
CASSPQTSRYDYTF
TGTGCCAGCAGCCCACAGACATCTCGCTATGACTACACCTTC
>TRBJ2-1|.|TRBD2|TRBV2
CASSRTSGRAFEQFF
TGTGCCAGCAGTAGGACTAGCGGGAGGGCCTTTGAGCAGTTCTTC
>TRBJ2-3|.|TRBD2|TRBV19
CASSMLTSGRGTDTQYF
TGTGCCAGTAGTATGTTGACTAGCGGGAGGGGGACAGATACGCAGTATTTT
>TRBJ2-7|.|.|TRBV15
CATSRDRRRGSEQYF
TGTGCCACCAGCAGAGATCGAAGAAGGGGAAGCGAGCAGTACTTC
>TRBJ2-7|few|.|TRBV6-5
CASSYGADSYEQYF
TGTGCCAGCAGTTACGGGGCTGACTCCTACGAGCAGTACTTC
>TRBJ2-2|.|TRBD2|TRBV7-9
CASSPSVVAGSGELFF
TGTGCCAGCAGCCCAAGTGTGGTAGCGGGCTCCGGGGAGCTGTTTTTT